This TCR beta chain was profiled in a study of somatic mutations in cytotoxic T cells in rheumatoid arthritis. Study context: Blood (approximately 30 ml EDTA) from each patient was taken right after diagnosis, before any treatment.

This clone has a handful of counts. Here immunoSEQ multiplex PCR was the method, and the copy in TCRdb shows in-frame clones only, minus some. The data contain 20,000 or so clones, roughly four fifths of them seen just once; the ten biggest clones take up roughly 9.7%. The clonotype was recovered from a man between 18 and 35 years old with rheumatoid arthritis. The sequencing sample was made of CD8+ T cells sorted from blood.

The CDR3 spells CASKPAGQETDTQYF. In nucleotides, the CDR3 is TGTGCCAGCAAACCGGCGGGACAGGAGACAGATACGCAGTATTTT. The chain links TRBV6-6 to TRBJ2-3; 8 bases agree with TRBD1. Germline trimming cut 7 bases from V and 3 bases from J; bases unmatched to any gene: 9. The V gene's germline CDR1 is MNHNY and CDR2 SVGAGI (reference sequence). The CDR3 has 15 residues.